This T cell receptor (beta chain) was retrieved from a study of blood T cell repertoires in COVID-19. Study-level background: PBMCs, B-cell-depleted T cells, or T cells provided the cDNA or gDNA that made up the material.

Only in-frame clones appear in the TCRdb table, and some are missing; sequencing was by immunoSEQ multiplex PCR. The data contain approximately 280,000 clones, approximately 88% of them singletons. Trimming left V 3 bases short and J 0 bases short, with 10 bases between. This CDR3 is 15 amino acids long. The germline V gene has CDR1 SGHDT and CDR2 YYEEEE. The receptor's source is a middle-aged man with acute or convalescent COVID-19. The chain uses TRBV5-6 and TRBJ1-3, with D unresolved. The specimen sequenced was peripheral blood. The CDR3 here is CASSSRTRSGNTIYF. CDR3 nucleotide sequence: TGTGCCAGCAGCTCCAGGACTCGCTCTGGAAACACCATATATTTT. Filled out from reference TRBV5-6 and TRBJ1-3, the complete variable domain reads DAGVTQSPTHLIKTRGQQVTLRCSPKSGHDTVSWYQQALGQGPQFIFQYYEEEERQRGNFPDRFSGHQFPNYSSELNVNALLLGDSALYLCASSSRTRSGNTIYFGEGSWLTVV.